These 3 T cell receptor beta chains were sequenced from one sample in a study of T cells in Graves' hyperthyroidism and ophthalmopathy. Amplified TCR beta CDR3 regions came from RNA transcripts. The HTBI set primed first-round TCR CDR3 RT-PCR. MiXCR, applied by TCRdb to the multiplex PCR reads, yields one record per CDR3 protein. The sample consists of about 560,000 distinct CDR3 sequences, approximately 14% of them appearing once. Sequencing was done on a sample of blood. These receptors were taken from a woman under 40 with Graves' hyperthyroidism.

The V call is TRBV5-1, the J call TRBJ2-5; 8 bases are a match to TRBD1. The CDR3 covers 14 residues. J gave up 0 bases and V 4 bases, and 2 bases lay outside the gene matches. Germline assignment: CDR1 SGHRS and CDR2 YFSETQ. The CDR3 loop reads CASSRTGHQETQYF. In nucleotides, the CDR3 is TGCGCCAGCAGCAGGACAGGGCACCAAGAGACCCAGTACTTC. The full variable domain, rest sourced from reference TRBV5-1 and TRBJ2-5, is KAGVTQTPRYLIKTRGQQVTLSCSPISGHRSVSWYQQTPGQGLQFLFEYFSETQRNKGNFPGRFSGRQFSNSRSEMNVSTLELGDSALYLCASSRTGHQETQYFGPGTRLLVL.

The V and J genes are TRBV10-2 and TRBJ2-1; 9 positions agree with TRBD1. Germline values: CDR1 WSHSY, CDR2 SAAADI. This CDR3 is built from 15 residues. V dropped 6 bases and J dropped 0; count of bases not matched to a gene: 3. In DNA, the CDR3 is TGCGCCAGCAGAGGACAGGGGATCTCCTACAATGAGCAGTTCTTC. Translation gives CASRGQGISYNEQFF.

CDR3 DNA: TGTGCCAGCTCACCTCTAGGGCCCCCTCAAGAGACCCAGTACTTC. Protein product: CASSPLGPPQETQYF. The V and J genes are TRBV18 and TRBJ2-5; D ambiguous. The CDR3 spans 15 residues. Germline V CDR1 and CDR2: KGHSH, LQKENI. V lost 3 bases to trimming and J lost 2 bases, with 13 bases between them.